The present entry profiles one TCR beta chain with its context. CDR1 is GTSNPN, CDR2 SVGIG, per germline (reference sequence). Trimming stripped 3 bases from V and 15 bases from J, with 18 bases between. The CDR3 length is 13 residues. Study processing details: Amplification of reference gene primers was used by the study to estimate nucleated cell counts. Generated by immunoSEQ multiplex PCR, the TCRdb table keeps only in-frame clones and is missing some. That table furnishes V, J and clone size, whereas the DNA furnished D and trimming. The data hold some 210,000 clones, with 80% to 90% observed a single time. This sample is part of a study of blood T cell repertoires in COVID-19.

The sequenced sample consisted of PBMCs or T cells enriched from blood (not recorded which). The TCR comes from a man aged 35 to 55 who had recovered from COVID-19. The gene calls are TRBV30 and TRBJ1-6; D uncertain. The DNA for the CDR3 is TGTGCCTGGAGCCCAATGTCGACTTTTCTCCTCCACTTT. Translated: CAWSPMSTFLLHF.